Below are 6 T cell receptor beta chains sequenced from a single sample in a study of cytomegalovirus exposure and HLA in healthy donors. Some clones are missing from TCRdb's copy, which holds only in-frame ones; the method was immunoSEQ multiplex PCR. The table shows around 80,000 clones, with 85% to 95% occurring only once. The sample was PBMCs. The receptors come from a woman aged 18-29 years in good health and CMV-seronegative.

The CDR3 region is CASSSPGEYEKLFF. The CDR3 DNA is TGTGCCAGCAGTTCACCAGGGGAGTATGAAAAACTGTTTTTT. The V and J genes are TRBV28 and TRBJ1-4; D is perhaps TRBD1 (6 bases). Between the trimmed V and J ends, which lost 4 bases and 6 bases, there was a span of 12 bases. From germline, CDR1 is MDHEN and CDR2 SYDVKM. The CDR3 contains 14 residues. Based on the CDR3 plus reference TRBV28 and TRBJ1-4, the full variable domain is DVKVTQSSRYLVKRTGEKVFLECVQDMDHENMFWYRQDPGLGLRLIYFSYDVKMKEKGDIPEGYSVSREKKERFSLILESASTNQTSMYLCASSSPGEYEKLFFGSGTQLSVL.

The chain is built from TRBV18 and TRBJ2-7; 9 bases align to TRBD1. This CDR3 is built from 14 residues. The trim removed 3 bases at V and 7 bases at J, leaving 7 bases unmatched. CDR1 is KGHSH and CDR2 is LQKENI in the germline V gene. CDR3 DNA sequence: TGTGCCAGCTCACCTACTTACGGGACAGGGGAGCAGTACTTC. Translation: CASSPTYGTGEQYF.

This chain links TRBV5-4 with TRBJ2-7; 7 bases fit TRBD2. The germline gives CDR1 SGHNT, CDR2 YYREEE (reference sequence). J was trimmed by 5 bases and V by 4 bases; bases with no gene match: 15. The CDR3 is made up of 16 amino acids. The CDR3 reads CASSPSGGGSWDEQYF. CDR3 bases: TGTGCCAGCAGCCCCTCCGGCGGCGGGAGTTGGGACGAGCAGTACTTC.

The V and J genes are TRBV7-9 and TRBJ2-3; 7 bases line up with TRBD2. CDR1 and CDR2 (germline): SEHNR, FQNEAQ (reference sequence). This CDR3 is built from 14 residues. The trim removed 7 bases at V and 2 bases at J, leaving 6 bases unmatched. CDR3 sequence reads: CASNLAEHTDTQYF. The CDR3 DNA is TGTGCCAGCAATCTAGCGGAACACACAGATACGCAGTATTTT.

The rearrangement links TRBV11-3 to TRBJ2-7; D uncertain. Germline V gene sequence: CDR1 SGHNT, CDR2 YENEEA. V gave up 5 bases and J gave up 0 bases, with 17 bases separating them. The CDR3 sequence is 16 residues long. Here the CDR3 reads CASSLPPRSHSYEQYF. CDR3 nucleotides: TGTGCCAGCAGCCTACCCCCCCGGTCGCACTCCTACGAGCAGTACTTC.

The chain uses TRBV28 and TRBJ2-4; a weak D match, TRBD1 (6 bases). Germline CDR1 and CDR2: MDHEN and SYDVKM. This CDR3 region has 13 residues. Deletions cut 6 bases from V and 7 bases from J, with 13 bases between. The CDR3 spells CASRPQGGNIQYF. DNA for the CDR3: TGTGCCAGCAGACCACAGGGCGGGAACATTCAGTACTTC.